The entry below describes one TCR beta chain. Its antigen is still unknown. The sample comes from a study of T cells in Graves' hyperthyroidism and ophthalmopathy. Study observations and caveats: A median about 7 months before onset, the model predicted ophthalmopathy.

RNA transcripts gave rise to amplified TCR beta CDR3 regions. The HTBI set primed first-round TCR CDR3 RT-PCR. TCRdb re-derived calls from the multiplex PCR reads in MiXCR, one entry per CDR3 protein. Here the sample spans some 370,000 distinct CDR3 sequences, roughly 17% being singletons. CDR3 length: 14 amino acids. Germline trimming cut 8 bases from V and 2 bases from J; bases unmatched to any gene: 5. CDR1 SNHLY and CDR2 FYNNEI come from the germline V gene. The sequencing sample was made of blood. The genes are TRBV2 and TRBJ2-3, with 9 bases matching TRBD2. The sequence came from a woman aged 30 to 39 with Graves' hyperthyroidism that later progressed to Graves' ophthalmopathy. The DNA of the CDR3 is TGTGCCAGCGCTAGCGGGATGCTCACAGATACGCAGTATTTT. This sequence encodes CASASGMLTDTQYF.